This TCR beta chain was found in a study of shared clonotypes between healthy human individuals. Study-wide background: Each donor's CD4 naive and CD4 memory cells filled three plates apiece, CD8 naive two, and CD8 memory one. Regarding the study as a whole: Donors were few, which limited the genetic and exposure-history diversity represented. Across a few donors, naive CD4 shared 5% to 5.5%, naive CD8 more than 3%, memory CD4 roughly 2.3%, memory CD8 over 0.3%.

To note about this clone: The antigen is unknown.

Sequenced by immunoSEQ multiplex PCR; TCRdb stores in-frame clones only, minus some. The repertoire has about 2.4 million clones, around nine tenths of them found once; the top ten carry over 0.12%. All donors qualified as healthy HIV-negative adults and had experienced no recent acute infections or vaccinations. CDR1 GTSNPN and CDR2 SVGIG come from the germline V gene (reference sequence). V shed 5 bases, J shed 0 bases, and the junction held 7 bases outside the gene matches. This CDR3 spans 15 amino acids. Sequencing used naive CD4+ T cells sorted from blood. Indicated subset: CD45RA+ positively selected. This TCR was sampled from a man aged 18 to 30 in good health. The chain couples TRBV30 to TRBJ1-3; 7 bases are a match to TRBD1. CDR3 nucleotides: TGTGCCTGGGGCAGAGGGGGCATCTCTGGAAACACCATATATTTT. Translating gives CAWGRGGISGNTIYF. Filled out from reference TRBV30 and TRBJ1-3, the complete variable domain reads SQTIHQWPATLVQPVGSPLSLECTVEGTSNPNLYWYRQAAGRGLQLLFYSVGIGQISSEVPQNLSASRPQDRQFILSSKKLLLSDSGFYLCAWGRGGISGNTIYFGEGSWLTVV.